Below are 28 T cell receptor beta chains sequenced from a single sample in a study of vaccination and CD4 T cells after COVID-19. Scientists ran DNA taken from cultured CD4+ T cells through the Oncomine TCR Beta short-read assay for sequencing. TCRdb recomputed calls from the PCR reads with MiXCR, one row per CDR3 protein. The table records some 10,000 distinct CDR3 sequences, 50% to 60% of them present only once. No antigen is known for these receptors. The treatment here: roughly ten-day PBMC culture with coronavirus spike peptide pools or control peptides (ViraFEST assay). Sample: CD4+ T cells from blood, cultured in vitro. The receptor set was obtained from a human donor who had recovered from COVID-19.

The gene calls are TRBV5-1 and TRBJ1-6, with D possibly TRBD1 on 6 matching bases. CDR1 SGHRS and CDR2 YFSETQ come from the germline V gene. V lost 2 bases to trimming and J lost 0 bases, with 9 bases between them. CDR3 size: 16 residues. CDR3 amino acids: CASSFGQSSYNSPLHF. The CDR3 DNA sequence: TGCGCCAGCAGCTTTGGACAGAGCTCCTATAATTCACCCCTCCACTTT.

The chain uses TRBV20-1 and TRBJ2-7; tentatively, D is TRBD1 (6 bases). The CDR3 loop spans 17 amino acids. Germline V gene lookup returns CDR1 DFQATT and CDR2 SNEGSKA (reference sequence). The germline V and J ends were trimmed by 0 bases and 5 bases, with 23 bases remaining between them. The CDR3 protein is CSARDPLAGAISDEQYF. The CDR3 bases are TGCAGTGCTAGAGACCCCCTTGCAGGGGCGATTTCCGACGAGCAGTACTTC.

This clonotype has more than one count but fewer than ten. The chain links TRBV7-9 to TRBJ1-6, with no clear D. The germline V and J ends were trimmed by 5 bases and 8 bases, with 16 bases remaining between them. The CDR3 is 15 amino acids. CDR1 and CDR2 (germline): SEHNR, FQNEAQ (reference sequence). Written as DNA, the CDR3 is TGTGCCAGCAGCGAATTGTTGGTGAAGGATTCACCCCTCCACTTT. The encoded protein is CASSELLVKDSPLHF. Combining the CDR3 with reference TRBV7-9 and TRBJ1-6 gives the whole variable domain DTGVSQNPRHKITKRGQNVTFRCDPISEHNRLYWYRQTLGQGPEFLTYFQNEAQLEKSRLLSDRFSAERPKGSFSTLEIQRTEQGDSAMYLCASSELLVKDSPLHFGNGTRLTVT.

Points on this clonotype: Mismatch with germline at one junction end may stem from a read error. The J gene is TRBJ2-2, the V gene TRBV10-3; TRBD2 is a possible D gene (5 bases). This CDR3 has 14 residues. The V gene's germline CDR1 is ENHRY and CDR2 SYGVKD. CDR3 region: CSIREGTGTGELFF. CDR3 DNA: TGTTCCATCAGAGAGGGTACGGGGACCGGGGAGCTGTTTTTT.

CDR3: CASRGQLNEKLFF. The DNA of the CDR3 is TGTGCCAGCCGGGGACAGCTAAATGAAAAACTGTTTTTT. This chain uses TRBV10-3 with TRBJ1-4; 7 nucleotides line up with TRBD1. The CDR3 is made up of 13 amino acids. The J segment lost 5 bases and the V segment lost 10 bases, leaving 7 bases of the junction unmatched. From germline, CDR1 is ENHRY and CDR2 SYGVKD.

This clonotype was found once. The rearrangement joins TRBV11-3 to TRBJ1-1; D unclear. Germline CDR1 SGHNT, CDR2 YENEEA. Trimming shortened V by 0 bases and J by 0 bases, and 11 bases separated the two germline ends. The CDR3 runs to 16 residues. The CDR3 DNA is TGTGCCAGCAGCTTAGATAGATGGGAGGTGAACACTGAAGCTTTCTTT. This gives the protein CASSLDRWEVNTEAFF.

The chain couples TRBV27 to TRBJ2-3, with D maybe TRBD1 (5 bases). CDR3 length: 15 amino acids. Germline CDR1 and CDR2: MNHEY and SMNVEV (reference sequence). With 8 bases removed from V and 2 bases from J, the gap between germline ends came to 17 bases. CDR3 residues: CASPLDRSITDTQYF. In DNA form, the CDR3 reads TGTGCCAGCCCCCTTGACAGAAGTATCACAGATACGCAGTATTTT.

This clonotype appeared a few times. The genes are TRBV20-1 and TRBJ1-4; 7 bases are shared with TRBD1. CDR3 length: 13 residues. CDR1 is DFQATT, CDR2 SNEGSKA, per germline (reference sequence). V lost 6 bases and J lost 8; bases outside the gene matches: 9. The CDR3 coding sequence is TGCAGTGCCATGGAGGGGGCTTCAGAAAAACTGTTTTTT. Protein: CSAMEGASEKLFF.

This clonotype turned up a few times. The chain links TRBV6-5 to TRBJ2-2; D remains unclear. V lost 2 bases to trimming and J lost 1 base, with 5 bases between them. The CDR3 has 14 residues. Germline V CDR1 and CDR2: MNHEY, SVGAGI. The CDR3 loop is CASSYSRNTGELFF. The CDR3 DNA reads TGTGCCAGCAGTTACAGCAGGAACACCGGGGAGCTGTTTTTT.

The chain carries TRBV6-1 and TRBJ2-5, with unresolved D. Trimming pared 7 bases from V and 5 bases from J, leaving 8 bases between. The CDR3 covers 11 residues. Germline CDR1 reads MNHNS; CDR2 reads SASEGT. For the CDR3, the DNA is TGTGCCAGCACCGAACCTGAGACCCAGTACTTC. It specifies CASTEPETQYF.

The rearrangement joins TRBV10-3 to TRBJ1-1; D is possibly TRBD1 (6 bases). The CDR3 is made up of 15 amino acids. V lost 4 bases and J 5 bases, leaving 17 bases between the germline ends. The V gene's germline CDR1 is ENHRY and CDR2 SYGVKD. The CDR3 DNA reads TGTGCCATCAGTGTGGGACAACCCAGTGGGACTGAAGCTTTCTTT. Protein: CAISVGQPSGTEAFF.

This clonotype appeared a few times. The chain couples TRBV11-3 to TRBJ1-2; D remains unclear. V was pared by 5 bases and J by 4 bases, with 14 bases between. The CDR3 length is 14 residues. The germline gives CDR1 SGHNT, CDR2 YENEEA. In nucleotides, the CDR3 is TGTGCCAGCAGCGCTGGGAGGAGCTTCTATGGCTACACCTTC. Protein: CASSAGRSFYGYTF. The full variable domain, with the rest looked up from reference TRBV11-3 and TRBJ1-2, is EAGVVQSPRYKIIEKKQPVAFWCNPISGHNTLYWYLQNLGQGPELLIRYENEEAVDDSQLPKDRFSAERLKGVDSTLKIQPAELGDSAVYLCASSAGRSFYGYTFGSGTRLTVV.

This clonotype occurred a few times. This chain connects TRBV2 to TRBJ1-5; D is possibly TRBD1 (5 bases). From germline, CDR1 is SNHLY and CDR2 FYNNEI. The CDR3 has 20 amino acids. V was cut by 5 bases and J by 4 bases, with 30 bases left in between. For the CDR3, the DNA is TGTGCCAGCAGTCCCCTAACGTTAAGGGGCCGAACCTTTTCGAATCAGCCCCAGCATTTT. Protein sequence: CASSPLTLRGRTFSNQPQHF.

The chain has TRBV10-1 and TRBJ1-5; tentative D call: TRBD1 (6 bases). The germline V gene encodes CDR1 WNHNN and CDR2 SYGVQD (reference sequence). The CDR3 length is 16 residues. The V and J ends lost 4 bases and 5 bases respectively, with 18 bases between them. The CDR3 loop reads CASSGHWTAGDQPQHF. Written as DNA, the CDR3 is TGCGCCAGCAGTGGCCACTGGACAGCGGGAGATCAGCCCCAGCATTTT.

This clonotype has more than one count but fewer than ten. The CDR3 DNA is TGTGCCAGCAGCCCGCCGGGACTAGGAGAGGTTCGGGAGCAGTTCTTC. Translation gives CASSPPGLGEVREQFF. The chain carries TRBV5-4 and TRBJ2-1, with 8 bases fitting TRBD2. The J segment lost 10 bases and the V segment lost 4 bases, leaving 16 bases of the junction unmatched. Germline CDR1 SGHNT, CDR2 YYREEE (reference sequence). This CDR3 is built from 16 residues.

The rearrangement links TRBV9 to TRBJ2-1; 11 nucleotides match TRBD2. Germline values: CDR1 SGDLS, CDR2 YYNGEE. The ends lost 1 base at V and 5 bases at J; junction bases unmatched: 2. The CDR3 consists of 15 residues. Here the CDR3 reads CASSVLAGGHNEQFF. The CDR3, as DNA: TGTGCCAGCAGCGTACTAGCGGGGGGTCACAATGAGCAGTTCTTC.

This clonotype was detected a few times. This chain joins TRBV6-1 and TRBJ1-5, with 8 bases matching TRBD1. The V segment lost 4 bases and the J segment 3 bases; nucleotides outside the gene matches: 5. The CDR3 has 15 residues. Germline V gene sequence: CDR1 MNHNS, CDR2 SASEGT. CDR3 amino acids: CASSGQGFSNQPQHF. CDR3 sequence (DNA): TGTGCCAGCAGTGGACAGGGGTTTTCCAATCAGCCCCAGCATTTT.

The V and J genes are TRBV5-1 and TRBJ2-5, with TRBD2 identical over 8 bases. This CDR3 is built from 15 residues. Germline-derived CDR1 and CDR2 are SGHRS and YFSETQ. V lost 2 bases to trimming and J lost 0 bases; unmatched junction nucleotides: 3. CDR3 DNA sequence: TGCGCCAGCAGCTTAACGGGGGGGTACCAAGAGACCCAGTACTTC. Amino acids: CASSLTGGYQETQYF.

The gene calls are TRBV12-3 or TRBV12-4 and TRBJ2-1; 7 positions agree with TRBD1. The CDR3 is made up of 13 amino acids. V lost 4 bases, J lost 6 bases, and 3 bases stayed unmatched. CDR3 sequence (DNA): TGTGCCAGCAGTTCACAGGGGCCCAATGAGCAGTTCTTC. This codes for CASSSQGPNEQFF.

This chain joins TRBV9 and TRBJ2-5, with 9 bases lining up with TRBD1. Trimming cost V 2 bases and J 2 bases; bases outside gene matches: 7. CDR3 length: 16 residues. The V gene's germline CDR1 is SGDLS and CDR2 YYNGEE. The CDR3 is CASSVSLGQGQETQYF. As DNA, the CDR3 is TGTGCCAGCAGCGTGTCCCTTGGACAGGGGCAAGAGACCCAGTACTTC.

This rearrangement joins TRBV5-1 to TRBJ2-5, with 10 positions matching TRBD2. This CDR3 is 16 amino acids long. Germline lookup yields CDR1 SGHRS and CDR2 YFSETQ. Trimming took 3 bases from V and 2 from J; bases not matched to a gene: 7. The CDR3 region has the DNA TGCGCCAGCAGCTCCCTGGGACTAGCGATACAAGAGACCCAGTACTTC. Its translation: CASSSLGLAIQETQYF.

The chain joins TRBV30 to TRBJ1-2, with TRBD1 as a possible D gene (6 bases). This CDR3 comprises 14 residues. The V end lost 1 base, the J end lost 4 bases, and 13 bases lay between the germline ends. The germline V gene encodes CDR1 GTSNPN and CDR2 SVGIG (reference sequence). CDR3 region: CAWSAQGWSYGYTF. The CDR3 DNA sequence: TGTGCCTGGAGTGCACAGGGATGGAGCTATGGCTACACCTTC. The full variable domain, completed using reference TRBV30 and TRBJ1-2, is SQTIHQWPATLVQPVGSPLSLECTVEGTSNPNLYWYRQAAGRGLQLLFYSVGIGQISSEVPQNLSASRPQDRQFILSSKKLLLSDSGFYLCAWSAQGWSYGYTFGSGTRLTVV.

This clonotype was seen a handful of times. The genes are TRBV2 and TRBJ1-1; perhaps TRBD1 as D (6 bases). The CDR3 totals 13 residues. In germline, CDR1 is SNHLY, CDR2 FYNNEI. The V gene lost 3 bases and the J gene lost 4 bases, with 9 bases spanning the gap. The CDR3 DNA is TGTGCCAGCAGTGAGCAGGGGACCACTGAAGCTTTCTTT. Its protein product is CASSEQGTTEAFF.

The CDR3 DNA is TGTGCCAGCAGACGACTAGCGGGGGGGCCTCTCGGTTTGCGTACGCAGTATTTT. It encodes CASRRLAGGPLGLRTQYF. V and J are TRBV12-3 or TRBV12-4 and TRBJ2-3; 14 bases map to TRBD2. The junction had 16 bases not matched to a gene; V was cut back by 6 bases and J by 8 bases. CDR3 length: 18 amino acids.

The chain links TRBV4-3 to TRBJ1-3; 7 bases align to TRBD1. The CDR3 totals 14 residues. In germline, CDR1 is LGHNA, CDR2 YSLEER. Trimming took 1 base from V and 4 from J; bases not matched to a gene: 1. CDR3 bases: TGCGCCAGCAGCCAAGGGACAGGAGGAAACACCATATATTTT. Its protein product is CASSQGTGGNTIYF.

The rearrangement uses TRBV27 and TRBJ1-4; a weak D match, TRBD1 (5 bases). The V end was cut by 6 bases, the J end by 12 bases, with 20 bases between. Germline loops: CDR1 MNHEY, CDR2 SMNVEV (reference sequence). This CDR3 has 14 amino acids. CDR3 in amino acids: CASSGLGQYGELFF. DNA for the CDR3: TGTGCCAGCAGCGGGCTGGGGCAGTATGGGGAACTGTTTTTT.

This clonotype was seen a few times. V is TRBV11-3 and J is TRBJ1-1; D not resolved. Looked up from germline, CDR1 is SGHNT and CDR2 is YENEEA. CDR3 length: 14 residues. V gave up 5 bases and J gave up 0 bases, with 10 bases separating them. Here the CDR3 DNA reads TGTGCCAGCAGCCCGCGGCCAATGAACACTGAAGCTTTCTTT. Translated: CASSPRPMNTEAFF.

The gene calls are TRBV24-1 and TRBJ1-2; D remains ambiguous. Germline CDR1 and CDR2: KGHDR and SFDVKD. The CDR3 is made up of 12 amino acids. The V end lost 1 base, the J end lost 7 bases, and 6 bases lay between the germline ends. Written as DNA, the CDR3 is TGTGCCACCAGTGATTTATCGGGTGGCTACACCTTC. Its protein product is CATSDLSGGYTF.